Each of the 2 T cell receptor beta chains below was sequenced from the same sample in a study of blood T cell repertoires in COVID-19. The method was immunoSEQ multiplex PCR; TCRdb's version includes in-frame clones alone and lacks a portion of them. The sample lists roughly 230,000 clones; around 83% were seen once. Material for sequencing was peripheral blood. The source is a middle-aged man with active or convalescent COVID-19.

Only a few counts were recorded for this clone. In nucleotides, the CDR3 is TGTGCCAGCAGGGAGGGGAGCTCTGGAAACACCATATATTTT. This codes for CASREGSSGNTIYF. The J gene is TRBJ1-3, the V gene TRBV28; TRBD1 is a possible D gene (5 bases). CDR3 length equals 14 residues. The V end lost 6 bases, the J end lost 0 bases, and 9 bases lay between the germline ends. Looked up from germline, CDR1 is MDHEN and CDR2 is SYDVKM.

This clone was seen only a few times. This CDR3 reads CAWSVRDRGDSNQPQHF. In nucleotides, the CDR3 is TGTGCCTGGAGTGTCCGGGACAGGGGAGATAGCAATCAGCCCCAGCATTTT. The genes are TRBV30 and TRBJ1-5, with 10 nucleotides matching TRBD1. V trimming: 0 bases; J trimming: 0 bases; junction bases outside the gene matches: 5. Germline lookup yields CDR1 GTSNPN and CDR2 SVGIG (reference sequence). This CDR3 has 17 residues.